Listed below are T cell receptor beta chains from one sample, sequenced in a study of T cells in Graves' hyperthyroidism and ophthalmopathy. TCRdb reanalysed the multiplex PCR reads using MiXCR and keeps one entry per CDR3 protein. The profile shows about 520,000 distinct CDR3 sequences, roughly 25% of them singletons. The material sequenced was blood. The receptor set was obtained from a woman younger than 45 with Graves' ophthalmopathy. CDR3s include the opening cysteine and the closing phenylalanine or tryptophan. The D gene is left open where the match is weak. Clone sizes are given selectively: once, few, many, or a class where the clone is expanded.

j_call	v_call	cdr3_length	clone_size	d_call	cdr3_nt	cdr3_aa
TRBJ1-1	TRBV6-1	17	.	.	TGTGCCAGCAGCTCGGACCCGATCCGCATACAGCCCACTGAAGCTTTCTTT	CASSSDPIRIQPTEAFF
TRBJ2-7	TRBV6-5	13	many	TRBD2	TGTGCCAGCAGGCTCGGGTCGGGGGGCGAGCAGTACTTC	CASRLGSGGEQYF
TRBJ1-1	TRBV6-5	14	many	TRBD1	TGTGCCAGCAGACAGGCCGGGACAGGCCCGGGAGCTTTCTTT	CASRQAGTGPGAFF
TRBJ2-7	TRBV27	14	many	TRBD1	TGTGCCAGCAGTTCTCAGGGACAGGGGTACGAGCAGTACTTC	CASSSQGQGYEQYF
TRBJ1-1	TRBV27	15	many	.	TGTGCCAGCAGTTTAGGTGGGGGCGGGAACACTGAAGCTTTCTTT	CASSLGGGGNTEAFF
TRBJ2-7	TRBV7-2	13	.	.	TGTGCCTGCAGCTTAGCTCGGCCCTACGAGCAGTACTTC	CACSLARPYEQYF
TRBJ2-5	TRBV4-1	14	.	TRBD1	TGCGCCAGCAGCCACATGGGACAGCAAGAGACCCAGTACTTC	CASSHMGQQETQYF
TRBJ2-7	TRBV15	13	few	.	TGTGCCACCAGCAGAGGAGGTGATAGGGAGCAGTACTTC	CATSRGGDREQYF
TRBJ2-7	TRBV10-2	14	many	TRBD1	TGCGCCAGCAGGGAGACAGGGAGCGCCTACGAGCAGTACTTC	CASRETGSAYEQYF
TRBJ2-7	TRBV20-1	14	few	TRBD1	TGCAGTGCTTTCGAGGACAGGGCGACTTACGAGCAGTACTTC	CSAFEDRATYEQYF
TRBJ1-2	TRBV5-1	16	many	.	TGCGCCAGCAGCTTGCTTCCGGTCGGACAGTCTGGCGGCTACACCTTC	CASSLLPVGQSGGYTF
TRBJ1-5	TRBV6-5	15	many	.	TGTGCCAGCAGTTTCATGGACCTAACCAAGTGGCCCCAGCATTTT	CASSFMDLTKWPQHF
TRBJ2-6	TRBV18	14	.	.	TGTGCCAGCTCCCTCCCTGTGGGGGCCAACGTCCTGACTTTC	CASSLPVGANVLTF
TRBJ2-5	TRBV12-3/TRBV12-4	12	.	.	TGTGCCACCGCGTTGAGAGGGGAGACCCAGTACTTC	CATALRGETQYF
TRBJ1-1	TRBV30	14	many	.	TGTGCCTGGACCCGATGGCGGGGTAGTAGTGAAGCTTTCTTT	CAWTRWRGSSEAFF
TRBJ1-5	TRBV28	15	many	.	TGTGCCAGCAGTTTGCCCGGGACATACAATCAGCCCCAGCATTTT	CASSLPGTYNQPQHF
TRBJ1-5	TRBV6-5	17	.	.	TGTGCCAGCAGTTACTCGCCTCGGGCTGCTAGCAATCAGCCCCAGCATTTT	CASSYSPRAASNQPQHF
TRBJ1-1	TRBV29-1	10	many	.	TGCAGCGTTCGGAACACTGAAGCTTTCTTT	CSVRNTEAFF
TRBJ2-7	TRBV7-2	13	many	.	TGTGCCAGCAGCTTAGCGGGGGAGTACGAGCAGTACTTC	CASSLAGEYEQYF
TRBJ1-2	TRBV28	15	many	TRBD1	TGTGCCAGCCTGGTGGGACAGGCGTCTCAATATGGCTACACCTTC	CASLVGQASQYGYTF
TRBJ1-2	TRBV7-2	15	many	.	TGTGCCAGCAGCTTAGGGGGGGGCGGAATCTATGGCTACACCTTC	CASSLGGGGIYGYTF
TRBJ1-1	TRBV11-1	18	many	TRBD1	TGTGCCAGCAGACAGGGGGGGCCGAGACAGGGGCGGAACACTGAAGCTTTCTTT	CASRQGGPRQGRNTEAFF
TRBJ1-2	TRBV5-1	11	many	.	TGCGCCAGCAGCGGAGGCTATGGCTACACCTTC	CASSGGYGYTF
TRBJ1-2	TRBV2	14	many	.	TGTGCCAGCAGTGAAGGCGGGGGCCTCTATGGCTACACCTTC	CASSEGGGLYGYTF
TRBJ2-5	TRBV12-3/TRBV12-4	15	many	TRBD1	TGTGCCAGCAGTGTGGCTACAGGGGGGCAAGAGACCCAGTGCTTC	CASSVATGGQETQCF
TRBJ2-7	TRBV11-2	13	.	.	TGTGCCAGCAGCTTACTCGGATTTGAAGAGCAGTACTTC	CASSLLGFEEQYF
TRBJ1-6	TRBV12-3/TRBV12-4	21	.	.	TGTGCCAGCAGTTTGGATCCAGCCGTCGAATTTGCCCTCCACTATAATTCACCCCTCCACTTT	CASSLDPAVEFALHYNSPLHF
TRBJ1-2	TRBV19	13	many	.	TGTGCCAGTAGTGAGGTCACCAACTATGGCTACACCTTC	CASSEVTNYGYTF
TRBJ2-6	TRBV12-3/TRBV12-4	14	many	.	TGTGCCAGCTTTTCCAGGGCTGGGGCCAACGTCCTGACTTTC	CASFSRAGANVLTF
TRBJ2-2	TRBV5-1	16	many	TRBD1	TGCGCCAGTACTAAACCGGGACAGGACCCCACCGGGGAGCTGTTTTTT	CASTKPGQDPTGELFF
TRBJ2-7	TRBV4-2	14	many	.	TGTGCCAGCAGCCAAGAGGCAGCCGCCTACGAGCAGTACTTC	CASSQEAAAYEQYF
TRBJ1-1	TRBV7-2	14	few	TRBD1	TGTGCCAGCAGCGTCGGGACAGGGTACCCTGAAGCTTTCTTT	CASSVGTGYPEAFF
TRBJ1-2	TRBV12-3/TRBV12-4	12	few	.	TGTGCCAGCAGTCCCCCTTCTGATGGCTACACCTTC	CASSPPSDGYTF
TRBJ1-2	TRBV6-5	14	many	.	TGTGCCAGCAGTTACTCGCGGGGTTGGAATGGCTACACCTTC	CASSYSRGWNGYTF
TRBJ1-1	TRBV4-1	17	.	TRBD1	TGCGCCAGCAGCCGAGGTCCCCAGGGGGGCATGAACACTGAAGCTTTCTTT	CASSRGPQGGMNTEAFF
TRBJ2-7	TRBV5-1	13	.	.	TGCGCCAGCAGGCTGGGGGCCGCCTACGAGCAGTACTTC	CASRLGAAYEQYF
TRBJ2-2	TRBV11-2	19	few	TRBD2	TGTGCCAGCAGCGCCACGGGACTAGCGGGGGATCGGGACACCGGGGAGCTGTTTTTT	CASSATGLAGDRDTGELFF
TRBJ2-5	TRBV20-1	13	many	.	TGCAGTGCTAGACCACCACGAGGAGAGACCCAGTACTTC	CSARPPRGETQYF
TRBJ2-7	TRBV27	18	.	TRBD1	TGTGCCAGCAGTTTAACACAACTCCGGGACAGGGACTCCTACGAGCAGTACTTC	CASSLTQLRDRDSYEQYF
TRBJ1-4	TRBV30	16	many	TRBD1	TGTGCCTGGAGTCCTCACCAGGGACAGGGGAATGAAAAACTGTTTTTT	CAWSPHQGQGNEKLFF
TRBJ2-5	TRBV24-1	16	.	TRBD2	TGTGCCCGATGGGCGGATCAAGCGGGGGGCCAAGAGACCCAGTACTTC	CARWADQAGGQETQYF
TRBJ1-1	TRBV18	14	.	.	TGTGCCAGCTCAGAGGGGTTTAAATACACTGAAGCTTTCTTT	CASSEGFKYTEAFF
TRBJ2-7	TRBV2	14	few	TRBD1	TGTGCCAGCAGGGCCGGGACAGCGACCTACGAGCAGTACTTC	CASRAGTATYEQYF
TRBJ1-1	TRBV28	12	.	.	TGTGCCAGCAGGGCAGGGTTTACCGAAGCTTTCTTT	CASRAGFTEAFF
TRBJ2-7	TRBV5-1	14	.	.	TGCGCCAGCAGGGGCCAACTGAGCTCCTACGAGCAGTACTTC	CASRGQLSSYEQYF
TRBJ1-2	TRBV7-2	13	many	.	TGTGCCAGCAGCGTGGACTCGGTCTATGGCTACACCTTC	CASSVDSVYGYTF
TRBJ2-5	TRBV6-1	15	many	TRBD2	TGTGCCAGCAGGGAATCTAGCGGGGCATTTGGGACCCAGTACTTC	CASRESSGAFGTQYF